This T cell receptor (beta chain) was sequenced in a study of T cell repertoires in cytomegalovirus infection (dated by TCRdb to the late 2010s). Concerning the study at large: The peptide stimulations were aimed at well-studied HLA-B-restricted epitopes as well as recently identified HLA-C-restricted CMV epitopes, whose presentation resists viral immunomodulation. Donor HLA type was relevant to the analysis, as public TCR beta signatures indicated carriage of CMV infection together with the matching HLA type.

This clonotype came up a few times. What this receptor recognizes is not known. One junction end does not reproduce the germline sequence, and a read error may be involved. From the cysteine up to the phenylalanine, the CDR3 has a length of 14 residues. Kept here is only the CDR3 DNA, which spans 42 bases and is read in frame from base 1. CDR1 and CDR2, per the germline V gene, are MGHRA and YSYEKL. For sequencing, an Illumina HiSeq 1500 was employed. TCRdb itself trimmed the public reads at Q25 with fastp, ran MiXCR and retained productive beta chains. Under each unique CDR3 protein, matching rows form one entry showing the most common genes and DNA. Across this sample there are about 890,000 distinct CDR3 sequences, with roughly 31% seen only once. The ten largest clones capture around an eighth of the sample. The sample's treatment or condition label is to be understood as: in vitro stimulation with specific CMV peptide epitopes to enrich CMV-specific T cells.

The paper's findings and limits, for the study overall: In the ex vivo response, HLA-C-restricted CMV-specific TCR beta clonotypes were dominant, and in two of eight donors the single most frequent clonotype came from this HLA-C-restricted group. In both this cohort and an independent 352-donor cohort, the cumulative frequency of public TCR beta family members distinguished carriers of CMV infection plus the relevant HLA type.

The clonotype comes from a human donor in good health (CMV status not recorded). Some clones in this sample may be carry-over from other donors' samples. The source was cultured CD8+ T cells from PBMCs, collected from culture after CMV antigen stimulation. The V and J genes are TRBV4-1 and TRBJ2-5, with the D segment identity uncertain. The DNA reads TGCGCCAGCCGAGCCATGGATAGCCAAGAGACTCAGTACTTC. It translates to CASRAMDSQETQYF.